This T cell receptor beta chain was recorded in a study of Graves' ophthalmopathy and Graves' hyperthyroidism (dated by TCRdb to the late 2010s). For context, the study as a whole: Peripheral blood was collected at initial diagnosis, prior to any treatment. To tell Graves' ophthalmopathy apart from Graves' hyperthyroidism, and to predict which patients would progress to ophthalmopathy, the study relied on TCR beta repertoire signatures. In total, 135 blood samples were TCR-sequenced: approximately 42 ophthalmopathy, some 75 hyperthyroidism and some 17 hyperthyroidism-to-ophthalmopathy patients. To explore V-J signatures that distinguish ophthalmopathy from hyperthyroidism, a discovery set of 100 patients was enrolled, made up of 40 to 45 with ophthalmopathy and some 58 with stable hyperthyroidism. For independent validation, a separate cohort was made up of fewer than 20 hyperthyroidism patients plus 17 patients who later progressed from hyperthyroidism to ophthalmopathy. In about six hyperthyroidism patients, T-cell repertoires of thyroid tissue and blood were compared. Following sampling, methimazole starting at 30 mg daily was administered to hyperthyroidism patients, and high-dose intravenous methylprednisolone was administered to ophthalmopathy patients. The 100 or so discovery patients were divided at random into training and test sets in a 7:3 ratio.

Notes on this clonotype: Its specific antigen is unknown. No qualities accompany the bases; no much larger clone lies one base away.

Stable hyperthyroidism was defined as no progression to ophthalmopathy within 18 months of follow-up. Hyperthyroidism patients were newly diagnosed, were aged 18 to 65 years, and had a disease duration under 2 months. Patients were excluded if they had other autoimmune diseases, uncontrolled infections, pregnancy or lactation. Clinical symptoms, serum thyroxine, TRAb, thyroid ultrasound and orbital computed tomography were used for diagnosis. Ficoll-Paque density gradient centrifugation was used to isolate PBMCs from about 10 ml of fresh peripheral blood. Trizol reagent was used to extract the total RNA, and its quality was then checked on an Agilent 2100 Bioanalyzer. Paper-wide results and their limitations: Sample size was not predetermined statistically, and investigators were not blinded to group allocation. In cross-validation, the 13-signature model distinguished ophthalmopathy from stable hyperthyroidism with approximately 85% sensitivity and 81.08% specificity, and in the test set the corresponding values were approximately 80% and 75%. Among expanded thyroid clonotypes with frequency above 0.001, most also showed up in blood, which suggests that blood repertoires may reflect the thyroid immune response. In validation, the model predicted ophthalmopathy progression with about 71% sensitivity and approximately 72% specificity; 12 predicted patients were CT-confirmed with GO in a median of approximately six months.

TCR beta CDR3 regions were amplified from RNA transcripts for repertoire sequencing. HTBI primers and the Qiagen OneStep RT-PCR kit were used in a first-round RT-PCR, which was followed by a second-round multiplex PCR, size selection and purification. The libraries underwent paired-end sequencing with 100 bp reads on an Illumina HiSeq2000. The study's own analysis went as follows. Reads were processed with SOAPnuke, discarding reads with adapters, uncalled bases, mean Phred below 15, or no exact constant-primer or identifier match. High-quality paired reads were merged with COPE v1.2.5. Each unique nucleotide sequence was defined as a clonotype, and clonotypes were aligned to IMGT TRB V, D and J references with MiTCR v1.1. Analysis was restricted to V-J combinations with a frequency above 0.0001, which covered about 99% of repertoires. For each V-J combination, a TCR clonal expansion and chaos score was defined as F50 clonal expansion divided by the chaos observed in the TCRdist matrix. Welch's t-statistics and random forest were used to narrow the features down to around 12 V-J combinations, which were then fed into a naive Bayes classifier. The similarity between thyroid and blood repertoires was quantified using the Morisita-Horn index. Clones were called with MiXCR by TCRdb after fastp trimmed the public reads at Q25, and only in-frame beta chains were retained. A single entry per CDR3 protein holds the most common genes and DNA from its merged rows. What appears here as the V and J calls and clone size reflects TCRdb's work, not the paper's. This sample comprises about 400,000 distinct CDR3 sequences, 15% of them detected only once. The top ten hold 5.5% to 8% of the sample.

Inclusive of the bounding cysteine and phenylalanine, the CDR3 is 13 residues long. Left in the record is the CDR3 DNA by itself, 39 bases read in frame from the first base. From the germline V gene (reference sequence), CDR1 is LNHDA and CDR2 is SQIVND. V is reduced by 5 bases and J by 2 bases, leaving a spacing of 10 bases between them. Material: peripheral blood. The receptor was derived from a woman aged 18-29 years with stable Graves' hyperthyroidism. Donor details come from another sample of the same person, matched by shared clones. This chain is built from TRBV19 and TRBJ2-7, with an unclear D gene assignment. The sequenced DNA is TGTGCCAGTAGTCACGGGCTAACCTACGAGCAGTACTTC. It translates as CASSHGLTYEQYF.